The entry that follows covers one TCR beta chain sequence. Some clones are missing from TCRdb's copy, which holds only in-frame ones; the method was immunoSEQ multiplex PCR. Here the sample spans around 330,000 clones, 67% being singletons. TCR beta libraries used approximately 2 micrograms of genomic DNA from cryopreserved PBMCs. The data were obtained in a study of cytotoxic CD8 clonotypes in ibrutinib-treated CLL. The wider study: Around 25 partial and 2 complete responses; at median 68 months, approximately 14 remitted, roughly 12 progressed.

Germline CDR1 and CDR2: LGHNA and YSLEER. The CDR3 covers 15 residues. The V and J ends lost 3 bases and 5 bases respectively, with 14 bases between them. The source is a human donor with chronic lymphocytic leukemia. V usage is TRBV4-3 and J usage is TRBJ2-1, with a tentative D call TRBD2 (6 bases). This specimen was PBMCs, taken after 36 months of ibrutinib treatment. In DNA, the CDR3 is TGCGCCAGCAGCCACGGGGGTAATCCCCACAATGAGCAGTTCTTC. Its protein product is CASSHGGNPHNEQFF.